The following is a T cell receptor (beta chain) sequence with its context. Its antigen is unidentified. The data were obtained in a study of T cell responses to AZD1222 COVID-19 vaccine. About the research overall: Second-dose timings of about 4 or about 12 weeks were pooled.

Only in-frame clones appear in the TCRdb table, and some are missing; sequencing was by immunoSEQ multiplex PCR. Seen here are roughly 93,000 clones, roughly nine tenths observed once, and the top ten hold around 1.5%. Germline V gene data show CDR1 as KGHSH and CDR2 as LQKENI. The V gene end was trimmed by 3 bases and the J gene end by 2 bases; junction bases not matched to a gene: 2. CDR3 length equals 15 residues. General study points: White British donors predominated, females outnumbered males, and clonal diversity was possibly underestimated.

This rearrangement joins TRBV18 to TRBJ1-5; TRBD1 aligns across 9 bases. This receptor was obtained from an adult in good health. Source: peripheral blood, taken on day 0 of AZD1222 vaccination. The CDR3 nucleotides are TGTGCCAGCTCACCCGGGACAGGGCGCAATCAGCCCCAGCATTTT. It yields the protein CASSPGTGRNQPQHF.